A selection of T cell receptor beta chains follows, all from one sample in a study of OX40 agonist ivuxolimab in advanced cancers. The method was immunoSEQ multiplex PCR; TCRdb's version includes in-frame clones alone and lacks a portion of them. The sample shows tens of thousands of clones, around 80% of them seen only once. The source was CD4+ or CD8+ T cells sorted from blood, collected in a trial of the OX40 agonist ivuxolimab. These receptors all stem from an adult with an advanced solid tumor such as melanoma, head and neck, liver or kidney cancer. The CDR3 runs from the conserved cysteine through the conserved F or W. The order of the fields is V gene, D gene, clone size, J gene, CDR3 DNA, CDR3 protein. A D gene is named only where the DNA matches it firmly. Rows give clone size only sometimes, using once, few, many, or a class for an expanded clone.

TRBV18	-	-	TRBJ1-4	TGTGCCAGCTCATCGGACACGAATGAAAAACTGTTTTTT	CASSSDTNEKLFF
TRBV5-4	-	-	TRBJ2-2	TGTGCCAGCAGCCGCGAACAGGGCGGGGAGCTGTTTTTT	CASSREQGGELFF
TRBV6-6	-	few	TRBJ2-7	TGTGCCAGCAGCCTCCAAGGGGGGGGGCCCTACGAGCAGTACTTC	CASSLQGGGPYEQYF
TRBV30	TRBD1	-	TRBJ1-3	TGTGCCTGGAGTGGCCAGACAGGGTTAAGCTCTGGAAACACCATATATTTT	CAWSGQTGLSSGNTIYF
TRBV25-1	-	-	TRBJ1-1	TGTGCCAGCAGTGAATCCGGGGGTACTGAAGCTTTCTTT	CASSESGGTEAFF
TRBV11-3	TRBD1	-	TRBJ2-7	TGTGCCAGCAGCTCAAGCGACAGGGCCTACGAGCAGTACTTC	CASSSSDRAYEQYF
TRBV2	-	-	TRBJ2-5	TGTGCCAGCACGCGGACCGTCGAGGAGACCCAGTACTTC	CASTRTVEETQYF
TRBV20-1	-	many	TRBJ2-1	TGCAGGCCGGCTGCCTACAATGAGCAGTTCTTC	CRPAAYNEQFF
TRBV11-2	TRBD1	-	TRBJ2-7	TGTGCCAGCAGCTTAGATTTTCTTTATCTAGTAGGACAGGGGACCTACGAGCAGTACTTC	CASSLDFLYLVGQGTYEQYF
TRBV25-1	TRBD1	-	TRBJ1-6	TGTGCCAGCAGTGAATATCGAGGGGGCGCGGAAAGTTCACCCCTCCACTTT	CASSEYRGGAESSPLHF
TRBV6-1	-	-	TRBJ2-3	TGTGCCAGCACCGTCCCGGAAGGGACGCAGTATTTT	CASTVPEGTQYF
TRBV6-1	-	-	TRBJ1-4	TGTGCCAGCAGTGCTTCCCCGGCGGCGGTAGGGAATGAAAAACTGTTTTTT	CASSASPAAVGNEKLFF
TRBV4-3	-	-	TRBJ2-7	TGCGCCAGCAGCCAAGGTCTGAGGGGGAGCTCCTACGAGCAGTACTTC	CASSQGLRGSSYEQYF
TRBV2	-	few	TRBJ1-1	TGTGCCAGCGCCCACGATCGGGGAGACACTGAAGCTTTCTTT	CASAHDRGDTEAFF
TRBV6-1	-	-	TRBJ1-1	TGTGCCAGCTGCGTTTTCAGGGACTGGAACACTGAAGCTTTCTTT	CASCVFRDWNTEAFF
TRBV5-1	-	-	TRBJ2-5	TGCGCCAGCAGCTTGGGGTCCGGGCTTGTAGAGACCCAGTACTTC	CASSLGSGLVETQYF
TRBV6-1	-	-	TRBJ1-3	TGTGCCAGCAGTGAACTTGGAAACACCATATATTTT	CASSELGNTIYF
TRBV9	-	-	TRBJ1-2	TGTGCCAGCAGCCCTCAGTCGGACCTCCCCGGTAACTATGGCTACACCTTC	CASSPQSDLPGNYGYTF
TRBV6-5	-	few	TRBJ2-7	TGTGCCAGCAGTTACGGCGGGGCCTTGGGCGAGCAGTACTTC	CASSYGGALGEQYF
TRBV7-2	-	-	TRBJ2-2	TGTGCCAGCAGCTTTTACGAGGGGGAGCTGTTTTTT	CASSFYEGELFF
TRBV2	-	-	TRBJ1-5	TGTGCCAGCAGTGAAGCGAGGGGAGACTATAGCAATCAGCCCCAGCATTTT	CASSEARGDYSNQPQHF
TRBV28	TRBD1	-	TRBJ1-5	TGTGCCAGCAGGGAGGGGACAGCCCTGCGGCCCCAGCATTTT	CASREGTALRPQHF
TRBV4-2	TRBD1	-	TRBJ2-7	TGTACCAGCAGCCAATCGACAGGGGAATACGAGCAGTACTTC	CTSSQSTGEYEQYF
TRBV19	-	few	TRBJ1-2	TGTGCCAGTAGCCCCCAGAAAGGGTTGAACTATGGCTACACCTTC	CASSPQKGLNYGYTF
TRBV28	-	-	TRBJ2-1	TGTGCCAGCAGTGCCCCGGGTCAAGGGCCCTTTCATCAGTTCTTC	CASSAPGQGPFHQFF
TRBV4-2	TRBD1	-	TRBJ1-3	TGTGCCAGCAGCCTCCTGACAGGGACTGGAAACACCATATATTTT	CASSLLTGTGNTIYF
TRBV11-2	-	-	TRBJ2-3	TGTGCCAGCAGACCTGGTGGACATCGCACAGATACGCAGTATTTT	CASRPGGHRTDTQYF
TRBV19	-	-	TRBJ1-5	TGTGCCAGTACCCAGACAGCCGCATATCAGCCCCAGCATTTT	CASTQTAAYQPQHF
TRBV4-1	-	-	TRBJ1-5	TGCGCCAGCAGCCAAAACGAAAATCAGCCCCAGCATTTT	CASSQNENQPQHF